This T cell receptor beta chain was documented in a study of blood T cell repertoires in COVID-19. With V trimmed by 9 bases and J by 5 bases, 15 bases remained unmatched. Germline-derived CDR1 and CDR2 are MDHEN and SYDVKM. CDR3 length: 15 residues. Per the authors' pipeline: Reference gene primer amplification in the assay estimated nucleated cell counts. Assay used: immunoSEQ multiplex PCR; TCRdb lists only in-frame clones, some missing. V and J calls and clone size are those listed in that table; D and trimming were worked out from the DNA. The sample shows 250,000 to 300,000 clones, more than 80% of them seen only once.

This TCR was sampled from a woman in her twenties or thirties who had recovered from COVID-19. Material for sequencing was PBMCs or T cells enriched from blood (not recorded which). V gene TRBV28 combines with J gene TRBJ1-2; 7 positions agree with TRBD1. The chain's CDR3 is CASGGVGQDVYGYTF. The CDR3 DNA reads TGTGCCAGTGGCGGGGTTGGACAGGATGTGTATGGCTACACCTTC.